The sequence of this TCR beta chain was determined in a study of human T cells and chemical hapten exposure. Time point reported: pre-sensitization, week 0. Noted treatment: therapeutic diphenylcyclopropenone sensitization with weekly scalp DPC. Before extraction, the whole blood was not fractionated, and total RNA was taken from it. Single cDNA molecules in the library carried unique molecular identifiers attached during preparation. MiXCR was run by TCRdb on the RACE reads, yielding one entry per CDR3 protein. The top ten clones hold just over 2.5% of a sample with 300,000 to 450,000 distinct CDR3 sequences, 4% to 6% of them seen once. The CDR3 totals 16 residues. V dropped 5 bases and J dropped 2 bases, with 19 bases sitting between them. Germline V gene lookup returns CDR1 MNHEY and CDR2 SMNVEV (reference sequence). Study-level points and caveats: After DPC sensitization, TCRs above 1 in 1000 frequency showed no change. The donors suffered from alopecia, so their immune response may not match that of healthy people.

This clonotype was counted at least ten times. Its antigen is unknown. Sequencing was performed on whole blood, taken in connection with sensitization to the hapten diphenylcyclopropenone (DPC). This clonotype originated in a woman aged 45-65 years with alopecia areata. Some clones in this sample may be carry-over from other donors' samples. The genes are TRBV27 and TRBJ2-7; D call uncertain. The CDR3 sequence: CASSQDGRARAYEQYF. As DNA, the CDR3 is TGTGCCAGCAGTCAAGACGGAAGGGCCAGAGCCTACGAGCAGTACTTC.